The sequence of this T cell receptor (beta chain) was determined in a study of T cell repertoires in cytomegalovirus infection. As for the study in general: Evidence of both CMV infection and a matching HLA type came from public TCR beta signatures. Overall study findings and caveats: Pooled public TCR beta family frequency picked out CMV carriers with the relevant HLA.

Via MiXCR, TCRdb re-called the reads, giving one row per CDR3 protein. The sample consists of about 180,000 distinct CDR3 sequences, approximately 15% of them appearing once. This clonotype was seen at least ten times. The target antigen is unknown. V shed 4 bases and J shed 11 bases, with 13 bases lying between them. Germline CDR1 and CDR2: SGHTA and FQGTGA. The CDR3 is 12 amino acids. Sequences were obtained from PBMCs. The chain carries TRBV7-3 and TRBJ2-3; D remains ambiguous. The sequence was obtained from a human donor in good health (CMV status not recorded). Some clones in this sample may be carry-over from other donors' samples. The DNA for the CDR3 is TGTGCCAGCAGCTCGGACCGTTCGAGGCAGTATTTT. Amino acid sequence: CASSSDRSRQYF.